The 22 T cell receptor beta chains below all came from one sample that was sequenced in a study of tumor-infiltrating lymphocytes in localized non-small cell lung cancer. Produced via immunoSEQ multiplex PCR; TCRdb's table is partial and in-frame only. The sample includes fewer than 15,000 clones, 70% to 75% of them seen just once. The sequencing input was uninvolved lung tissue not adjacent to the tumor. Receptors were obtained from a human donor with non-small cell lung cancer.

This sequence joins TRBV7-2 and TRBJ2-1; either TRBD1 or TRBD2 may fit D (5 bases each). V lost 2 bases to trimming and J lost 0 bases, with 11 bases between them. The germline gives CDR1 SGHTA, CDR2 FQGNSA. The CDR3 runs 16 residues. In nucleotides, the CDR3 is TGTGCCAGCAGCTTATATGGGGGAAGCTCCTACAATGAGCAGTTCTTC. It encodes CASSLYGGSSYNEQFF.

In DNA form, the CDR3 reads TGTGCCTGGAGTGAGAGACAGGGGGCGATTGAGCAGTTCTTC. Amino acids: CAWSERQGAIEQFF. The chain uses TRBV30 and TRBJ2-1; 10 bases map to TRBD1. The CDR3 totals 14 residues. V lost 1 base and J lost 9; bases outside the gene matches: 6. Germline V gene sequence: CDR1 GTSNPN, CDR2 SVGIG (reference sequence).

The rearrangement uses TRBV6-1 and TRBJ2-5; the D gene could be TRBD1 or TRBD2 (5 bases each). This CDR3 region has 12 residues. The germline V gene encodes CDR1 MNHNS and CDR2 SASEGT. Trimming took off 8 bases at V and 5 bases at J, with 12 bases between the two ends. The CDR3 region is CASVGEGETQYF. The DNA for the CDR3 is TGTGCCAGCGTGGGGGAAGGGGAGACCCAGTACTTC.

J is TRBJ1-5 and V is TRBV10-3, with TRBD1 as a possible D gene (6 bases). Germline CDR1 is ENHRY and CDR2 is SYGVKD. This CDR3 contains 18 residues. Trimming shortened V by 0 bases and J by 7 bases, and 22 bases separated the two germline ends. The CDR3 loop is CAISESGGGGAGRQPQHF. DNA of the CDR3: TGTGCCATCAGTGAGTCGGGTGGAGGGGGGGCGGGTCGACAGCCCCAGCATTTT.

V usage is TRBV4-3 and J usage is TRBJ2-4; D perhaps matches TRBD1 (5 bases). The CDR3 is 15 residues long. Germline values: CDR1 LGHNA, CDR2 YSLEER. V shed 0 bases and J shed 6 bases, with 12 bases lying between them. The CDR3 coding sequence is TGCGCCAGCAGCCAAGACCCCGTGCAGGGAAACATTCAGTACTTC. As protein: CASSQDPVQGNIQYF.

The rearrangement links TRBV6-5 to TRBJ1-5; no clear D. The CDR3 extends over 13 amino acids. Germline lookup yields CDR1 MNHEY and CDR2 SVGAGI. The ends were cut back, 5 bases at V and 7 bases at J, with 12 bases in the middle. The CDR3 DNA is TGTGCCAGCAGTACCTATTTTGGGCAGCCCCAGCATTTT. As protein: CASSTYFGQPQHF.

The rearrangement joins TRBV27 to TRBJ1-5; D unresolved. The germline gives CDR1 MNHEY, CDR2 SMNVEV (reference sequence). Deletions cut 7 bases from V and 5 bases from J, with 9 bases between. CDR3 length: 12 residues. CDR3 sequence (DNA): TGTGCCAGCAAGCGCCTCGATCAGCCCCAGCATTTT. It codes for CASKRLDQPQHF.

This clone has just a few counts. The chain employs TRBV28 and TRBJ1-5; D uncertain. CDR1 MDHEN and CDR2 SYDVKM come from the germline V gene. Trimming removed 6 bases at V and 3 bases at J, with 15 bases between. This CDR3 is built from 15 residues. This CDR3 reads CASRGGSGFNQPQHF. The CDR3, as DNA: TGTGCCAGCAGGGGCGGTTCCGGGTTCAATCAGCCCCAGCATTTT.

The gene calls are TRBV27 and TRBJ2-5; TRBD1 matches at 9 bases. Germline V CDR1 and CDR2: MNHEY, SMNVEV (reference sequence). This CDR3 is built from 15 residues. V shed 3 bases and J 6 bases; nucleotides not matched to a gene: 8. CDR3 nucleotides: TGTGCCAGCAGTTTCGGGACAGGGAGAGGGAAGACCCAGTACTTC. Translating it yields CASSFGTGRGKTQYF.

The CDR3 sequence: CASSYPRGTHGETQYF. The CDR3 nucleotides read TGTGCCAGCAGTTACCCGAGAGGCACCCACGGGGAGACCCAGTACTTC. The chain has TRBV6-5 and TRBJ2-5, with D uncertain. Germline CDR1 MNHEY, CDR2 SVGAGI. The CDR3 covers 16 residues. The V gene lost 2 bases and the J gene lost 5 bases, with 18 bases spanning the gap.

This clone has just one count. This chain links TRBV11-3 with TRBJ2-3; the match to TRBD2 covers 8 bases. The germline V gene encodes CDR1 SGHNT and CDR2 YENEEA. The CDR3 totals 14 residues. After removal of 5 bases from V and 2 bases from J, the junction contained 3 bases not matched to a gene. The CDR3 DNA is TGTGCCAGCAGCCCGGGGGGGATCACAGATACGCAGTATTTT. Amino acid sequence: CASSPGGITDTQYF.

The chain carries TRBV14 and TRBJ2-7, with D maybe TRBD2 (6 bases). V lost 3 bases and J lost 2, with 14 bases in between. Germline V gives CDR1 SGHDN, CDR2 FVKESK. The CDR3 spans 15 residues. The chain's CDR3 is CASSQGLPGPYEQYF. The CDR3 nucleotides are TGTGCCAGCAGCCAGGGACTCCCAGGCCCCTACGAGCAGTACTTC.

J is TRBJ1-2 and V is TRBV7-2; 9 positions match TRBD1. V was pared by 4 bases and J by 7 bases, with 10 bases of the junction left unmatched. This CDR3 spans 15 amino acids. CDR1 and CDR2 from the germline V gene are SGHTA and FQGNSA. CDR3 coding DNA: TGTGCCAGCAGCTGGAGGGGACAGGGAGGAGGTGGCTACACCTTC. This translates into CASSWRGQGGGGYTF.

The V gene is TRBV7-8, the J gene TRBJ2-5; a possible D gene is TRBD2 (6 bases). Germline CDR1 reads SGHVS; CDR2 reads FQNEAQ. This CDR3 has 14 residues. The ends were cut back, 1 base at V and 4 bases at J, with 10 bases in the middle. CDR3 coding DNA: TGTGCCAGCAGCTTAGGGCGGGGTGGAGAGACCCAGTACTTC. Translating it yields CASSLGRGGETQYF.

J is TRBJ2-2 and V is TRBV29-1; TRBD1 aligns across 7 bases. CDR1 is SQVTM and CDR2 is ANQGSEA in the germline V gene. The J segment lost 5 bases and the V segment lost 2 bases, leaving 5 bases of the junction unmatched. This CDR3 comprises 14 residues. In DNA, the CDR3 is TGCAGCGTTGAAAGCAGGGGGTGGACCGGGGAGCTGTTTTTT. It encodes CSVESRGWTGELFF.

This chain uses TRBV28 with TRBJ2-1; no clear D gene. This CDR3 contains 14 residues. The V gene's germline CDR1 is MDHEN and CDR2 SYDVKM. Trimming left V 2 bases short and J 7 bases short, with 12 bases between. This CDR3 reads CASSLRNGWNEQFF. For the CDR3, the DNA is TGTGCCAGCAGTTTACGAAACGGTTGGAATGAGCAGTTCTTC.

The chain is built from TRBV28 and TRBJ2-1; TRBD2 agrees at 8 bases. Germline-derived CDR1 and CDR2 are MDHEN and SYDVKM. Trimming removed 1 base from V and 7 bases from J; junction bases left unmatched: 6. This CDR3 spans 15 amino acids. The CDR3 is CASSLYGRGSNEQFF. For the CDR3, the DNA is TGTGCCAGCAGTTTATACGGGAGGGGGTCAAATGAGCAGTTCTTC.

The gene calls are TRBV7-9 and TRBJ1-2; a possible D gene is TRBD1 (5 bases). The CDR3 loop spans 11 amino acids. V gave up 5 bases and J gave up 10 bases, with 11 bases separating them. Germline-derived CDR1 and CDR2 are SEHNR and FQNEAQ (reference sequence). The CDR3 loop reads CASSPDTIYTF. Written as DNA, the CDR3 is TGTGCCAGCAGCCCGGACACTATCTACACCTTC. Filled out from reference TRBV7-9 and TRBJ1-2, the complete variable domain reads DTGVSQNPRHKITKRGQNVTFRCDPISEHNRLYWYRQTLGQGPEFLTYFQNEAQLEKSRLLSDRFSAERPKGSFSTLEIQRTEQGDSAMYLCASSPDTIYTFGSGTRLTVV.

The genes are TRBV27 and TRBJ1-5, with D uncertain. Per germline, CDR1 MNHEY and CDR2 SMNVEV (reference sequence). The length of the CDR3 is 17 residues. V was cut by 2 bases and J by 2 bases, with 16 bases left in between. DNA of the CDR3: TGTGCCAGCAGTTTAGAGGTCCCCGGCGGAGGCAATCAGCCCCAGCATTTT. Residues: CASSLEVPGGGNQPQHF.

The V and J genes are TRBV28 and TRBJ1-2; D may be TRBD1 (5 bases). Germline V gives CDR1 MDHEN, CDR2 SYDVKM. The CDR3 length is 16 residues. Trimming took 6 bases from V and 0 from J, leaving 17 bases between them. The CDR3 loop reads CASSRGGQAANYGYTF. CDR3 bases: TGTGCCAGCAGCCGCGGGGGTCAGGCCGCTAACTATGGCTACACCTTC.

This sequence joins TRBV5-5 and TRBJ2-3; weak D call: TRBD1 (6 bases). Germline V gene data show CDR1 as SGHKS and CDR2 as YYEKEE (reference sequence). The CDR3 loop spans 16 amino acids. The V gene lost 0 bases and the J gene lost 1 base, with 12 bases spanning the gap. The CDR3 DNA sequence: TGTGCCAGCAGCTTGGTGACAGGTTCGGGCACAGATACGCAGTATTTT. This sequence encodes CASSLVTGSGTDTQYF.

Here the CDR3 reads CASMSWNTEAFF. In DNA form, the CDR3 reads TGTGCCAGCATGAGTTGGAACACTGAAGCTTTCTTT. The chain uses TRBV2 and TRBJ1-1, with unresolved D. CDR3 length equals 12 residues. Trimming left V 7 bases short and J 1 base short, with 7 bases between. CDR1 and CDR2 (germline): SNHLY, FYNNEI.